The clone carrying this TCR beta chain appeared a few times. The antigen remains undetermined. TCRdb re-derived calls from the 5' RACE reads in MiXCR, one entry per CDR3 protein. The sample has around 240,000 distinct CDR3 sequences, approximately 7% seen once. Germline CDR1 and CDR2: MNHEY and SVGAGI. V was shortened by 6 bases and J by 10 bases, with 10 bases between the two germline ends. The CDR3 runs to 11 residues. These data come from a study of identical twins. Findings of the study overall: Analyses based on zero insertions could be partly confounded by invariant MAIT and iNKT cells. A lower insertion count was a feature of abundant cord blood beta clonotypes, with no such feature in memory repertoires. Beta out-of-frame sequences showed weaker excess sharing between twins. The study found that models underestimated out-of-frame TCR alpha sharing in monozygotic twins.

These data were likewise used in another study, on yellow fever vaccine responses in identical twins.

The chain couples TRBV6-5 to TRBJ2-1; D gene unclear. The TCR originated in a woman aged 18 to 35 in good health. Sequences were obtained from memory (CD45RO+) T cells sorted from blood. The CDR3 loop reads CASRNPQEQFF. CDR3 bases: TGTGCCAGCAGAAATCCTCAGGAGCAGTTCTTC.